This T cell receptor beta chain came from a study of CD8+CD57+ T cells in acquired aplastic anemia. Genomic DNA provided the template from which TCR beta VDJ and CDR3 profiles were obtained. TCRdb used MiXCR to reprocess the reads, holding one entry per CDR3 protein. The sample carries a few hundred thousand distinct CDR3 sequences, around a third recorded once. At least ten counts were recorded for this clonotype. Flow cytometry had shown expanded CD8+CD57+ cells in the patients chosen for sequencing. Sequenced material: sorted CD4+, CD8+, or CD8+CD57+ T cells (not recorded which) from PBMCs. The clonotype originates from a human donor with aplastic anemia.

CDR3 protein: CAISAPGSTDTQYF. The DNA for the CDR3 is TGTGCCATCAGTGCCCCCGGTAGCACAGATACGCAGTATTTT. The chain recombines TRBV10-3 with TRBJ2-3; D not certain. The CDR3 has 14 residues. Germline-derived CDR1 and CDR2 are ENHRY and SYGVKD. V was cut by 4 bases and J by 0 bases, with 8 bases left in between.